The T cell receptor delta chain described here comes from a study of Vδ1+ human thymocytes. Study findings and constraints: Thymic TRG and TRD repertoires appeared highly polyclonal, with Gaussian CDR3 length distributions. Despite high sort purity, about 20% of thymic T cell receptor delta sequences were Vdelta2. Bulk repertoire data may be misinterpreted because of unexpected Vdelta2 sequences. Many TRG clonotypes were shared between donors; TRD repertoires were essentially private.

The sorted cells were CD3+ Vdelta1+ Vdelta2- thymocytes from alphabeta-depleted thymus. CDR3 length equals 18 residues. Unmatched junction bases numbered 11, after V lost 0 bases and J lost 4 bases. Germline CDR1 TSWWSYY, CDR2 QGS. Comments on this clone: What it binds is unknown. A single base separates this from a much larger clone, so it may be a read error.

The template was reverse-transcribed extracted RNA. Multiplex PCR used pooled V-gene forward primers and a constant-region reverse primer to amplify CDR3s. TCRdb fed the multiplex PCR reads to CATT. The sample has under 25,000 delta-chain clones; roughly 29% are singletons. The rearrangement links TRDV1 to TRDJ1; 10 bases fit TRDD3. The sequence came from a boy under two years old who had congenital heart surgery. Sequenced input: Vdelta1+ gamma-delta thymocytes from the thymus. The subset is: FACS-sorted CD3+ TCRalphabeta- TCRVdelta1+ TCRVdelta2- thymocytes. The CDR3 nucleotides read TGTGCTCTTGGGGAACTAAGAGTTCTGGGGGATAATCTCGATAAACTCATCTTT. It encodes CALGELRVLGDNLDKLIF.